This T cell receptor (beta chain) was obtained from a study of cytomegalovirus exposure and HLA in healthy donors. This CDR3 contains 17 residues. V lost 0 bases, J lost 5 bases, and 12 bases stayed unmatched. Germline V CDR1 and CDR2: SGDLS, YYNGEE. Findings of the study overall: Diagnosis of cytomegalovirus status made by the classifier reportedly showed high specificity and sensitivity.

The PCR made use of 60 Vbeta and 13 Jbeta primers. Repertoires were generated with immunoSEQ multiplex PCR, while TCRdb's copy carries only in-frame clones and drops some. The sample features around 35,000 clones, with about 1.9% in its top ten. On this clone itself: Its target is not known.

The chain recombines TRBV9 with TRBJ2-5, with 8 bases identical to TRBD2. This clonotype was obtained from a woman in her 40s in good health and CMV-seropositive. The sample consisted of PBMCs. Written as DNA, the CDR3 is TGTGCCAGCAGCGTAGGGACTAGCTCCCCGTCCCAGGAGACCCAGTACTTC. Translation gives CASSVGTSSPSQETQYF.